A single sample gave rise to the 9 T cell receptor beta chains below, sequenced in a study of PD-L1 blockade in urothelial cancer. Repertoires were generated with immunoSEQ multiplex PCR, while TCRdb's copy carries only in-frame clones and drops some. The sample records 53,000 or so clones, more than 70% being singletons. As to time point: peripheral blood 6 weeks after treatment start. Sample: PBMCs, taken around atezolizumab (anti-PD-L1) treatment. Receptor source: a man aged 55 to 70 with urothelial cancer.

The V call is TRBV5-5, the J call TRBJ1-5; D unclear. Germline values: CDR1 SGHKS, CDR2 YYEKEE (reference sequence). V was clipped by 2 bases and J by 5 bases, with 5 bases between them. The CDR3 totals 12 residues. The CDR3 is CASSFPDQPQHF. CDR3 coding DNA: TGTGCCAGCAGCTTCCCGGATCAGCCCCAGCATTTT. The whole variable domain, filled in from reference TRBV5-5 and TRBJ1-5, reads DAGVTQSPTHLIKTRGQQVTLRCSPISGHKSVSWYQQVLGQGPQFIFQYYEKEERGRGNFPDRFSARQFPNYSSELNVNALLLGDSALYLCASSFPDQPQHFGDGTRLSIL.

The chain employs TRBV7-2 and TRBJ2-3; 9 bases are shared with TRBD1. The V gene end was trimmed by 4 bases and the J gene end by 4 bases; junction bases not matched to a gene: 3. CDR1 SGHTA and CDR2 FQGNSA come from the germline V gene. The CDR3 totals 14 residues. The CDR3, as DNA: TGTGCCAGCAGCTGGGGACAGGGTGCAGATACGCAGTATTTT. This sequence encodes CASSWGQGADTQYF.

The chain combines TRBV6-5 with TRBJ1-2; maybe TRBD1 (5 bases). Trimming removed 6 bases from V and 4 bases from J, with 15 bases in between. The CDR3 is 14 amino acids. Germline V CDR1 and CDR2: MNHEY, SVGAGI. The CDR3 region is CASRTRGQGYGYTF. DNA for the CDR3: TGTGCCAGCAGGACGCGGGGTCAGGGCTATGGCTACACCTTC.

In nucleotides, the CDR3 is TGTGCCAGCAGCCCGAAACTCACCGGGGAGCTGTTTTTT. It yields the protein CASSPKLTGELFF. The V and J genes are TRBV7-3 and TRBJ2-2; D is unresolved. The CDR3 spans 13 residues. Deletions cut 5 bases from V and 4 bases from J, with 8 bases between. The germline gives CDR1 SGHTA, CDR2 FQGTGA.

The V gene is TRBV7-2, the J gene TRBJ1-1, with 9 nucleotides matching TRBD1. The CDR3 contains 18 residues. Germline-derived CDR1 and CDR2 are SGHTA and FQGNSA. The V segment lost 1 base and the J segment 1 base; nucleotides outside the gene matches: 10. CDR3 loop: CASSLGGQGFSWNTEAFF. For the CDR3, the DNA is TGTGCCAGCAGCTTAGGGGGACAGGGATTCTCATGGAACACTGAAGCTTTCTTT.

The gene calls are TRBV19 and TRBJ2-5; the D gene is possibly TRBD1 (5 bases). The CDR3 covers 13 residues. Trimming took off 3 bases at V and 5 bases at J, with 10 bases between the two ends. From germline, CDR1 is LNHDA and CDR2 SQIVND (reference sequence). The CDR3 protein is CASSIGWGETQYF. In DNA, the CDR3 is TGTGCCAGTAGTATCGGGTGGGGCGAGACCCAGTACTTC.

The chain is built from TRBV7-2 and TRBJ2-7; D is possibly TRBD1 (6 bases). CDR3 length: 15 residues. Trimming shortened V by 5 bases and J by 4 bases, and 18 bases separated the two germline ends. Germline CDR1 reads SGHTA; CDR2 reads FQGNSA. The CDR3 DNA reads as TGTGCCAGCAGCGTTTCGTGGTTCCAGGGGTACGAGCAGTACTTC. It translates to CASSVSWFQGYEQYF.

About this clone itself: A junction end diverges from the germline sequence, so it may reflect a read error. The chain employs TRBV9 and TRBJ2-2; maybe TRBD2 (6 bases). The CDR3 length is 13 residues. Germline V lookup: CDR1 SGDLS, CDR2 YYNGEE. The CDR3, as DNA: TGTGCCGGCAGCGCGGCGGGGCCCGGGGAGCTGTTTTTT. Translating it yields CAGSAAGPGELFF.

The CDR3 is CASSSDTSGRAGELFF. The CDR3, as DNA: TGTGCCAGCAGTTCAGACACTAGCGGGAGGGCCGGGGAGCTGTTTTTT. The chain carries TRBV28 and TRBJ2-2, with 13 bases matching TRBD2. J gave up 6 bases and V 4 bases, and 5 bases lay outside the gene matches. There are 16 residues in the CDR3. CDR1 is MDHEN, CDR2 SYDVKM, per germline.